One and the same sample provided the 13 T cell receptor beta chains below, sequenced in a study of control samples from healthy donors and cancer patients. Profiled with immunoSEQ multiplex PCR; TCRdb holds only in-frame clones, not every one. This sample carries about 85,000 clones, roughly 89% of them seen once, and the ten largest clones take 7.6%. Sequencing used blood. These receptors were collected from an older woman in good health.

This clone was picked up a small number of times. This rearrangement joins TRBV6-6 to TRBJ1-5, with 11 positions matching TRBD1. Trimming removed 5 bases from V and 6 bases from J; junction bases left unmatched: 12. This CDR3 region has 17 residues. CDR1 MNHNY and CDR2 SVGAGI come from the germline V gene (reference sequence). The CDR3 protein is CASSLRAGQGAGQPQHF. CDR3 bases: TGTGCCAGCAGTCTCAGAGCAGGACAGGGGGCAGGTCAGCCCCAGCATTTT.

The J gene is TRBJ1-1, the V gene TRBV6-6; the D gene is possibly TRBD1 (6 bases). Germline assignment: CDR1 MNHNY and CDR2 SVGAGI (reference sequence). The CDR3 loop spans 15 amino acids. V lost 4 bases, J lost 0 bases, and 12 bases lay in between. CDR3 sequence: CASSSDRGVNTEAFF. The CDR3 DNA sequence: TGTGCCAGCAGTTCGGACAGAGGGGTGAACACTGAAGCTTTCTTT.

Only one count was recorded for this clone. The V and J genes are TRBV7-6 and TRBJ1-2, with TRBD1 as a possible D gene (5 bases). The CDR3 runs 13 residues. The V gene's germline CDR1 is SGHVS and CDR2 FNYEAQ. Trimming pared 5 bases from V and 2 bases from J, leaving 9 bases between. The CDR3 coding sequence is TGTGCCAGCAGCCCCCGGGACAACTATGGCTACACCTTC. Encoded protein: CASSPRDNYGYTF.

This clone was recorded once. V and J are TRBV5-1 and TRBJ2-1; the D call may be TRBD1 or TRBD2 (5 bases each). The CDR3 contains 17 residues. V lost 2 bases to trimming and J lost 1 base, with 16 bases between them. Germline V lookup: CDR1 SGHRS, CDR2 YFSETQ. The CDR3 spells CASSFDGTASSYNEQFF. The CDR3 region has the DNA TGCGCCAGCAGCTTTGATGGGACGGCGTCTTCCTACAATGAGCAGTTCTTC.

This chain joins TRBV19 and TRBJ2-1; TRBD2 matches 13 bases. The CDR3 has 17 residues. Germline values: CDR1 LNHDA, CDR2 SQIVND (reference sequence). Losses at the gene ends were 6 bases for V and 3 bases for J; bases not matched to a gene: 8. The CDR3 region is CASRTSGRAGGYNEQFF. In nucleotides, the CDR3 is TGTGCCAGTAGAACTAGCGGGAGGGCCGGTGGCTACAATGAGCAGTTCTTC.

The chain uses TRBV28 and TRBJ1-1, with 10 bases fitting TRBD1. The ends lost 5 bases at V and 3 bases at J; junction bases unmatched: 9. CDR1 is MDHEN, CDR2 SYDVKM, per germline. The CDR3 is made up of 16 amino acids. The CDR3 DNA follows: TGTGCCAGCAGTCTAAGACAGGGGGCGGGGTACACTGAAGCTTTCTTT. Its translation: CASSLRQGAGYTEAFF.

V is TRBV13 and J is TRBJ2-3, with 8 bases aligning to TRBD2. V shed 5 bases and J 3 bases; nucleotides not matched to a gene: 13. Germline V gives CDR1 PRHDT, CDR2 FYEKMQ (reference sequence). This CDR3 region has 17 residues. The CDR3 is CASSHRAGGLWTDTQYF. In DNA form, the CDR3 reads TGTGCCAGCAGCCATCGGGCGGGGGGCCTTTGGACAGATACGCAGTATTTT.

The chain joins TRBV27 to TRBJ1-2; TRBD1 matches at 10 bases. The CDR3 length is 14 residues. Germline assignment: CDR1 MNHEY and CDR2 SMNVEV (reference sequence). V lost 1 base and J lost 9; bases outside the gene matches: 5. The CDR3 DNA reads as TGTGCCAGCAGTTTATTAGGGACAGGGGCCAGCTACACCTTC. Translation gives CASSLLGTGASYTF.

V gene TRBV18 combines with J gene TRBJ1-1; 8 nucleotides agree with TRBD1. CDR1 is KGHSH and CDR2 is LQKENI in the germline V gene. The CDR3 has 15 amino acids. Trimming removed 6 bases from V and 5 bases from J; junction bases left unmatched: 11. The CDR3 nucleotides read TGTGCCAGCTCCCTAAGACAGGGGTGGGTTACTGAAGCTTTCTTT. Its translation is CASSLRQGWVTEAFF.

The chain uses TRBV7-2 and TRBJ2-5; TRBD2 matches 7 bases. Germline V CDR1 and CDR2: SGHTA, FQGNSA. Unmatched junction bases numbered 12, after V lost 3 bases and J lost 5 bases. The CDR3 runs 16 residues. The CDR3 DNA reads TGTGCCAGCAGCTTCTCTAGCGGAGTTGGGGGGGAGACCCAGTACTTC. Translation: CASSFSSGVGGETQYF.

The chain employs TRBV14 and TRBJ2-7; 13 nucleotides agree with TRBD2. CDR3 size: 15 residues. V shed 5 bases, J shed 5 bases, and the junction held 6 bases outside the gene matches. Germline V gives CDR1 SGHDN, CDR2 FVKESK. The CDR3 DNA reads as TGTGCCAGCAGCGAACTAGCGGGAGGGTTTGACGAGCAGTACTTC. It is translated as CASSELAGGFDEQYF.

This clone has just a few counts. The chain recombines TRBV11-2 with TRBJ2-2; perhaps TRBD1 as D (5 bases). Germline assignment: CDR1 SGHAT and CDR2 FQNNGV. CDR3 length equals 12 residues. Trimming took off 2 bases at V and 8 bases at J, with 6 bases between the two ends. CDR3 amino acids: CASSLWTGELFF. As DNA, the CDR3 is TGTGCCAGCAGCTTATGGACAGGGGAGCTGTTTTTT.

This rearrangement joins TRBV6-2 or TRBV6-3 to TRBJ1-5; D may be TRBD1 (5 bases). Germline-derived CDR1 and CDR2 are MNHEY and SVGEGT. V shed 4 bases and J shed 5 bases, with 9 bases lying between them. This CDR3 is built from 13 residues. DNA of the CDR3: TGTGCCAGCAGTTCGGACACCGATCAGCCCCAGCATTTT. It specifies CASSSDTDQPQHF.